The rows below give T cell receptor beta chains drawn from one sample of a study of blood T cell repertoires in COVID-19. Clones were read by immunoSEQ multiplex PCR, and TCRdb kept only the in-frame ones, dropping some. The table records about 250,000 clones, about 90% of them present only once. The sequencing input was peripheral blood. These receptors were obtained from an elderly man with acute or convalescent COVID-19. The CDR3 runs from the conserved cysteine through the conserved F or W.

CDR3aa: CASSLGGTGVATEAFF
j_gene: TRBJ1-1
v_gene: TRBV7-2
len: 16

CDR3aa: CASSSRTTLYEQYF
j_gene: TRBJ2-7
v_gene: TRBV13
len: 14

CDR3aa: CASSPRNLAGENEQFF
j_gene: TRBJ2-1
v_gene: TRBV3-1/TRBV3-2
len: 16

CDR3aa: CASSGSRQGASYEQYF
j_gene: TRBJ2-7
v_gene: TRBV6-1
len: 16

CDR3aa: CASSPTFDSPSTDTQYF
j_gene: TRBJ2-3
v_gene: TRBV18
len: 17

CDR3aa: CASSQDSAGDNTGELFF
j_gene: TRBJ2-2
v_gene: TRBV4-3
len: 17

CDR3aa: CASSPLGRGPYNEQFF
j_gene: TRBJ2-1
v_gene: TRBV18
len: 16

CDR3aa: CASSMAGSVDEQYF
j_gene: TRBJ2-7
v_gene: TRBV19
len: 14

CDR3aa: CASSYSTRPEQTQYF
j_gene: TRBJ2-5
v_gene: TRBV6-2/TRBV6-3
len: 15

CDR3aa: CASSQSYLGSWNTGELFF
j_gene: TRBJ2-2
v_gene: TRBV23-1
len: 18

CDR3aa: CSVEGLALNEQFF
j_gene: TRBJ2-1
v_gene: TRBV29-1
len: 13

CDR3aa: CASRSVGGQGGATNEKLFF
j_gene: TRBJ1-4
v_gene: TRBV5-1
len: 19

CDR3aa: CASSFRTSKTDTQYF
j_gene: TRBJ2-3
v_gene: TRBV5-8
len: 15

CDR3aa: CASSPLGGPTGEQYF
j_gene: TRBJ2-7
v_gene: TRBV7-3
len: 15

CDR3aa: CAGSSLAGNPYEQYF
j_gene: TRBJ2-7
v_gene: TRBV11-2
len: 15

CDR3aa: CASSIGGGATNEKLFF
j_gene: TRBJ1-4
v_gene: TRBV19
len: 16

CDR3aa: CASSFKPTGELFF
j_gene: TRBJ2-2
v_gene: TRBV21-1
len: 13

CDR3aa: CASSLGRRDGFYGYTF
j_gene: TRBJ1-2
v_gene: TRBV11-3
len: 16

CDR3aa: CAISGSVGNQPQHF
j_gene: TRBJ1-5
v_gene: TRBV19
len: 14

CDR3aa: CASSRAGTSGDTQYF
j_gene: TRBJ2-3
v_gene: TRBV7-2
len: 15

CDR3aa: CASSPAGSLLDEQYF
j_gene: TRBJ2-7
v_gene: TRBV18
len: 15

CDR3aa: CASSFGGQGLYGYTF
j_gene: TRBJ1-2
v_gene: TRBV28
len: 15